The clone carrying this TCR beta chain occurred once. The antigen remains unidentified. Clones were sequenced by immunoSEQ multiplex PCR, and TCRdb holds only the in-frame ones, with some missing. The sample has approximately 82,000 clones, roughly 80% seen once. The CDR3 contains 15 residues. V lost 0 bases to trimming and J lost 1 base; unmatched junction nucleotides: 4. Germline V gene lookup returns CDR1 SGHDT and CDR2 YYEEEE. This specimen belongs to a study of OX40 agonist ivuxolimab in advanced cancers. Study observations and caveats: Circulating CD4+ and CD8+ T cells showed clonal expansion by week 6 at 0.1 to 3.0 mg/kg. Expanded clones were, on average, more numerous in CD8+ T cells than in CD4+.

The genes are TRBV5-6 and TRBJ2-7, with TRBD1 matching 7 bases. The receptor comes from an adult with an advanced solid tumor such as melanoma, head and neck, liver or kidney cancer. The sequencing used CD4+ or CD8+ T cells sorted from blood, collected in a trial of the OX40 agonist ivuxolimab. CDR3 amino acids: CASSLDDRASYEQYF. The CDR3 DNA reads TGTGCCAGCAGCTTGGATGACAGGGCGTCCTACGAGCAGTACTTC.